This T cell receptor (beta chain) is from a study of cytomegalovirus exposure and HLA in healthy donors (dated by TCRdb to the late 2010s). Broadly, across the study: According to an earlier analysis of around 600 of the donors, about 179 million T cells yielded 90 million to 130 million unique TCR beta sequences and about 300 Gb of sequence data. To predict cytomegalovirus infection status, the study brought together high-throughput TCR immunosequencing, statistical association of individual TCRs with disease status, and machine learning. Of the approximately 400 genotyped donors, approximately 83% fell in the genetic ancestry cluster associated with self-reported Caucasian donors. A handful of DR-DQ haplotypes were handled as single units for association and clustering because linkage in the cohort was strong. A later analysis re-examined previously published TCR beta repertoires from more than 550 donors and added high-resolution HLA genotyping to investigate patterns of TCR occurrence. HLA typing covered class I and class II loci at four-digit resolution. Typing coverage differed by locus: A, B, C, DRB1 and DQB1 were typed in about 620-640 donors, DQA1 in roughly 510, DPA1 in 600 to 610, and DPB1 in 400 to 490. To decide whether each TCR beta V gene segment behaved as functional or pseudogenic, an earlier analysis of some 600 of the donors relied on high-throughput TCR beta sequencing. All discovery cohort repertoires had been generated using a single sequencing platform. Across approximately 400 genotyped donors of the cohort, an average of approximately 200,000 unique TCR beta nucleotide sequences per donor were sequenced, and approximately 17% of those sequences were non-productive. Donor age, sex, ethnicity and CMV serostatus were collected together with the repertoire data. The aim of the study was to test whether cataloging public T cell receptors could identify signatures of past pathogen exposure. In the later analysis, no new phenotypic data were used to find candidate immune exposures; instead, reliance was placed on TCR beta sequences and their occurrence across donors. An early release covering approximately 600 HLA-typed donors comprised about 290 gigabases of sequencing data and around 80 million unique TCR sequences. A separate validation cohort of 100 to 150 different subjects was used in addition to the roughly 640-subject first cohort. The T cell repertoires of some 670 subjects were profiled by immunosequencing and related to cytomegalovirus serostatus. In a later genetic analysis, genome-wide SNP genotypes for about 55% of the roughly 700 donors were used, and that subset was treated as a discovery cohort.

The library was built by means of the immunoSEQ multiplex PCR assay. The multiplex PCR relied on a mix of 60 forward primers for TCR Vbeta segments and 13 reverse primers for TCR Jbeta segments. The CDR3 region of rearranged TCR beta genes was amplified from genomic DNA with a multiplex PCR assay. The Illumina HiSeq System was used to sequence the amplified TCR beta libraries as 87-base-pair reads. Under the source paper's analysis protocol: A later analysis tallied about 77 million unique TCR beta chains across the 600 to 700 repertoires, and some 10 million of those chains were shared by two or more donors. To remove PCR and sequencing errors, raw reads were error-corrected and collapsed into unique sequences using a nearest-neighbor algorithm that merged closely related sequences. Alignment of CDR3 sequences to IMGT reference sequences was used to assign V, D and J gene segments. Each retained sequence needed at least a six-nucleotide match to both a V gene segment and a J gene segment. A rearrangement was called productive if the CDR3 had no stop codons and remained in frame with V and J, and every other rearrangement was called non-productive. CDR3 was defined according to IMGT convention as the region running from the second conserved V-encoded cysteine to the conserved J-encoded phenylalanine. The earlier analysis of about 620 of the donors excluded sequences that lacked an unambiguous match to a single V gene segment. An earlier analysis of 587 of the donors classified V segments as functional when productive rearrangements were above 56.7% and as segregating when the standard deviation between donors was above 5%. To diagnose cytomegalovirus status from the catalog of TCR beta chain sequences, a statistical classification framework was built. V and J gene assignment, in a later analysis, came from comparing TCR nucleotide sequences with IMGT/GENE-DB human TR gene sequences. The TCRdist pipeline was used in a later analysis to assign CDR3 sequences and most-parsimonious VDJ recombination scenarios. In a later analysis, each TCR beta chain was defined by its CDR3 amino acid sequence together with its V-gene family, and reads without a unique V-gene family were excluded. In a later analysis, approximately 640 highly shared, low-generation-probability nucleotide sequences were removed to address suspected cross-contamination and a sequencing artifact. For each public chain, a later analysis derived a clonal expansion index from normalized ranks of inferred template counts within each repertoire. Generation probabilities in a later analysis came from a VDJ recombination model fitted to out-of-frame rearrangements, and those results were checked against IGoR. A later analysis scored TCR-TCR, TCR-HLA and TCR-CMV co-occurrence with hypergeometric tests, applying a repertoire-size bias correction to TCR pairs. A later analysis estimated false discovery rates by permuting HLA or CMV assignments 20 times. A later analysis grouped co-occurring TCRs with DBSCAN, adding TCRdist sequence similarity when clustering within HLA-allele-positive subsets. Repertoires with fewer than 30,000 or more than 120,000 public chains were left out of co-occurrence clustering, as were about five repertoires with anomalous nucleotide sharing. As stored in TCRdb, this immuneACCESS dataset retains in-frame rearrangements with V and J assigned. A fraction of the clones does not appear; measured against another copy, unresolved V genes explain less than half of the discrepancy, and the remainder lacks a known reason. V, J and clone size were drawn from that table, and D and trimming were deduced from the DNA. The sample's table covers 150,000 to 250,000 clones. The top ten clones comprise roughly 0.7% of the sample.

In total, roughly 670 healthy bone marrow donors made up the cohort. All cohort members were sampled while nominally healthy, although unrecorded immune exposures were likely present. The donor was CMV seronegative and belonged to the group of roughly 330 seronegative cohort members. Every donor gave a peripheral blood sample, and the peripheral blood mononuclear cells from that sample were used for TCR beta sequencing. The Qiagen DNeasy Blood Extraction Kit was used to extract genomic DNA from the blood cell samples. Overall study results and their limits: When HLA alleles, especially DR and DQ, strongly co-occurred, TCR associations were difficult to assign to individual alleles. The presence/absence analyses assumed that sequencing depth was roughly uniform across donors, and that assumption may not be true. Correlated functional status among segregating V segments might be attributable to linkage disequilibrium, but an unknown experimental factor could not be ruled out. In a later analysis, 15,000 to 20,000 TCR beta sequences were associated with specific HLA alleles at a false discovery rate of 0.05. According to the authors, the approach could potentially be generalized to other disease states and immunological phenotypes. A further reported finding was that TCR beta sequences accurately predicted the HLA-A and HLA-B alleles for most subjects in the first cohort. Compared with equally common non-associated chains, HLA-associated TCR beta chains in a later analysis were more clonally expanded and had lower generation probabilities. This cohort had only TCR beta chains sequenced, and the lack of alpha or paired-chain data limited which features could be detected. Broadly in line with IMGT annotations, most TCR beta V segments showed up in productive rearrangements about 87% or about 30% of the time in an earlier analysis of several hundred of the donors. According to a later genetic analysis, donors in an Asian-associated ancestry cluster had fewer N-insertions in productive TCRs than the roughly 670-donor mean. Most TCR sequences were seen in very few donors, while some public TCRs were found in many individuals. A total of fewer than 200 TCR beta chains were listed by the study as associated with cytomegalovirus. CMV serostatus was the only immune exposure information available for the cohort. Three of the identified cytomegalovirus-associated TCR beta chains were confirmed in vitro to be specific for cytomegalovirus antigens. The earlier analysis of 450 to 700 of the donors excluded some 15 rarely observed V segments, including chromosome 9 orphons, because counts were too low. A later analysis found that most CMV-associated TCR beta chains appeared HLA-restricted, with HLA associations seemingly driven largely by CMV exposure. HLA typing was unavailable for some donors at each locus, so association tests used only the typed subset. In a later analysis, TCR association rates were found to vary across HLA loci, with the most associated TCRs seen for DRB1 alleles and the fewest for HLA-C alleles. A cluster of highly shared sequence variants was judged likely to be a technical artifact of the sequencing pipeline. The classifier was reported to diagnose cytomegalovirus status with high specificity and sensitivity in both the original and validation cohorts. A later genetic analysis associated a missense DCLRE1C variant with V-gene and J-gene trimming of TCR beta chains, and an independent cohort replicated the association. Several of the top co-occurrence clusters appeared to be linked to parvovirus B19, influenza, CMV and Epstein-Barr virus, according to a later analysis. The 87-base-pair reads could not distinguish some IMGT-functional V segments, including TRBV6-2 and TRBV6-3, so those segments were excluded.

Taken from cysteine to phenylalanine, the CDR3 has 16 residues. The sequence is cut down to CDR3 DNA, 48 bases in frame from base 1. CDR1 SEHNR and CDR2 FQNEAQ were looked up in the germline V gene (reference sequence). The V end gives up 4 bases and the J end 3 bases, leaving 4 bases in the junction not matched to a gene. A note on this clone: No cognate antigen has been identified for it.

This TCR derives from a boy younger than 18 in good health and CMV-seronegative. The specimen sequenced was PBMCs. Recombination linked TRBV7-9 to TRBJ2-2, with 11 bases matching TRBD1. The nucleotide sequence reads TGTGCCAGCAGCTCCCGGGACAGGGGGGACACCGGGGAGCTGTTTTTT. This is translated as CASSSRDRGDTGELFF. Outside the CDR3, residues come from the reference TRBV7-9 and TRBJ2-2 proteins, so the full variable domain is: DTGVSQNPRHKITKRGQNVTFRCDPISEHNRLYWYRQTLGQGPEFLTYFQNEAQLEKSRLLSDRFSAERPKGSFSTLEIQRTEQGDSAMYLCASSSRDRGDTGELFFGEGSRLTVL.